This TCR beta chain was profiled in a study of blood T cell repertoires in COVID-19. About the research overall: The United States, Italy and Spain provided the acute and convalescent COVID-19 samples.

Original processing notes: Using reference gene primer amplification, nucleated cell counts were estimated. TCRdb's table, derived via immunoSEQ multiplex PCR, lists solely in-frame clones and lacks some. The V and J calls and clone size come from that table; D and trimming were worked out from the DNA. Of tens of thousands of clones in the sample, around 80% are singletons; the top ten hold approximately 26%. Deletions cut 3 bases from V and 5 bases from J, with 11 bases between. The CDR3 runs 14 residues. Germline CDR1 reads LNHDA; CDR2 reads SQIVND (reference sequence). Sequencing used peripheral blood. The sequence was obtained from a man aged 55 to 70 with active or convalescent COVID-19. This chain joins TRBV19 and TRBJ1-5, with D possibly matching TRBD1 (5 bases). CDR3 in amino acids: CASSIAGSDQPQHF. CDR3 bases: TGTGCCAGTAGTATTGCAGGGTCCGATCAGCCCCAGCATTTT.